This T cell receptor beta chain was recovered during a study of shared clonotypes between healthy human individuals. Broader study findings: Investigators expected sequencing depth to affect clonotype sharing among donors. It was the non-shared clonotypes that had lower generation probabilities than clonotypes shared by all four donors.

CD8 cells regarded as naive lacked CD45RO, were positively chosen for CCR7, and omitted terminally differentiated effector memory CD45RA+ cells. The donors, all of them Caucasian adults, lived in Nashville, Tennessee. In regard to this clone: Antigen specificity is unknown.

Methods used by the authors: Junction-only immunoSEQ data arrived without quality scores, meaning filtering differed. The table came from immunoSEQ multiplex PCR; TCRdb's copy has only in-frame clones and leaves some out. The DNA gave D and trimming, while V, J and clone size come from that table. Found here are 800,000 to 950,000 clones, roughly 96% of them singletons; the top ten hold less than 0.25%. Trimming took off 0 bases at V and 4 bases at J, with 5 bases between the two ends. Per the germline V gene, CDR1 is SGHNT and CDR2 is YYREEE (reference sequence). This CDR3 has 12 residues. The receptor's source is a man under 40 in good health. The chain uses TRBV5-4 and TRBJ2-7, with unresolved D. Input material: naive CD8+ T cells sorted from blood. The CDR3 nucleotides read TGTGCCAGCAGCTTGGTCCCGTACGAGCAGTACTTC. Residues: CASSLVPYEQYF.